Below, 20 T cell receptor beta chains from the same sample are listed, as sequenced in a study of response to subunit inactivated influenza vaccine. TCRdb re-analysed the RT-PCR reads in MiXCR, keeping a single row per CDR3 protein. The repertoire holds about 800,000 distinct CDR3 sequences, with around 21% as singletons. This material consisted of PBMCs from blood, taken roughly 5 days after vaccination. These receptors were obtained from a man in his forties or fifties who received an inactivated influenza vaccine.

V is TRBV27 and J is TRBJ2-3; 12 bases align to TRBD2. Germline CDR1 is MNHEY and CDR2 is SMNVEV (reference sequence). V shed 5 bases, J shed 1 base, and the junction held 7 bases outside the gene matches. The CDR3 consists of 17 residues. The CDR3: CASSVGLAGPRTDTQYF. The CDR3 nucleotides read TGTGCCAGCAGTGTCGGACTAGCGGGACCCCGCACAGATACGCAGTATTTT.

This clonotype was found a few times. The V and J genes are TRBV12-3 or TRBV12-4 and TRBJ2-7; D is uncertain. CDR3 length: 16 residues. The ends were cut back, 6 bases at V and 0 bases at J, with 18 bases in the middle. CDR3 region: CASSDTVGPDSYEQYF. CDR3 in DNA: TGTGCCAGCAGCGATACAGTCGGCCCTGACTCCTACGAGCAGTACTTC.

This clonotype has a handful of counts. The genes are TRBV7-8 and TRBJ2-7; TRBD2 agrees at 14 bases. The CDR3 is made up of 17 amino acids. V dropped 5 bases and J dropped 2; count of bases not matched to a gene: 8. Looked up from germline, CDR1 is SGHVS and CDR2 is FQNEAQ. The CDR3 DNA is TGTGCCAGCAGCCCTCGGACTAGCGGGGGGATTCCCTACGAGCAGTACTTC. It yields the protein CASSPRTSGGIPYEQYF.

The chain links TRBV7-2 to TRBJ2-1, with TRBD2 as a possible D gene (6 bases). The CDR3 has 18 amino acids. V lost 0 bases and J 0 bases, leaving 15 bases between the germline ends. CDR1 is SGHTA and CDR2 is FQGNSA in the germline V gene. CDR3: CASSLATMDGSSYNEQFF. The DNA for the CDR3 is TGTGCCAGCAGCTTAGCCACTATGGACGGGAGCTCCTACAATGAGCAGTTCTTC.

The rearrangement uses TRBV20-1 and TRBJ2-7, with D perhaps TRBD2 (6 bases). V lost 1 base and J lost 3, with 16 bases in between. The germline V gene encodes CDR1 DFQATT and CDR2 SNEGSKA (reference sequence). There are 15 residues in the CDR3. The CDR3 sequence is CSARGMRETLYEQYF. For the CDR3, the DNA is TGCAGTGCTAGAGGGATGCGGGAAACTCTCTACGAGCAGTACTTC.

The rearrangement uses TRBV20-1 and TRBJ2-1; 7 nucleotides line up with TRBD2. Per the germline V gene, CDR1 is DFQATT and CDR2 is SNEGSKA (reference sequence). The CDR3 covers 15 residues. The J segment lost 0 bases and the V segment lost 5 bases, leaving 7 bases of the junction unmatched. DNA for the CDR3: TGCAGTGCTTGCTGGGGGGGAAGCTCCTACAATGAGCAGTTCTTC. Encoded protein: CSACWGGSSYNEQFF.

This clonotype was observed a few times. The chain recombines TRBV5-1 with TRBJ2-3, with a weak D call TRBD2 (5 bases). The CDR3 consists of 15 residues. Germline values: CDR1 SGHRS, CDR2 YFSETQ. The V end was cut by 2 bases, the J end by 0 bases, with 10 bases between. DNA of the CDR3: TGCGCCAGCAGCTTAACGGGAACTAGCACAGATACGCAGTATTTT. This codes for CASSLTGTSTDTQYF.

This sequence joins TRBV24-1 and TRBJ2-2, with 9 nucleotides matching TRBD1. J lost 6 bases, V lost 1 base, and 5 bases had no gene match. CDR1 and CDR2 from the germline V gene are KGHDR and SFDVKD. CDR3 size: 16 residues. The DNA for the CDR3 is TGTGCCACCAGTGATTTATCACAGGGGGCCGCCGGGGAGCTGTTTTTT. Protein sequence: CATSDLSQGAAGELFF.

This sequence joins TRBV12-3 or TRBV12-4 and TRBJ2-1; possibly TRBD1 for D (5 bases). The V gene lost 1 base and the J gene lost 5 bases, with 9 bases spanning the gap. The CDR3 is made up of 14 amino acids. Here the CDR3 DNA reads TGTGCCAGCAGTTTAGTTACAGGCAACAATGAGCAGTTCTTC. It yields the protein CASSLVTGNNEQFF.

This chain links TRBV3-1 with TRBJ2-4; 13 positions match TRBD2. Germline V lookup: CDR1 LGHDT, CDR2 YNNKEL (reference sequence). CDR3 length equals 17 residues. V gave up 5 bases and J gave up 0 bases; unmatched junction bases: 4. CDR3 sequence reads: CASSYGLAGVAKNIQYF. CDR3 coding DNA: TGTGCCAGCAGCTATGGACTAGCGGGGGTAGCCAAAAACATTCAGTACTTC.

In this sample, this clonotype turned up a few times. V is TRBV20-1 and J is TRBJ1-6; possibly TRBD1 for D (5 bases). Germline CDR1 DFQATT, CDR2 SNEGSKA (reference sequence). This CDR3 is 14 amino acids long. The V gene lost 3 bases and the J gene lost 6 bases, with 12 bases spanning the gap. The CDR3 spells CSASVEGRNSPLHF. CDR3 DNA: TGCAGTGCTAGCGTGGAGGGGCGTAATTCACCCCTCCACTTT.

V and J are TRBV18 and TRBJ2-7; D is ambiguous. V was shortened by 2 bases and J by 1 base, with 9 bases between the two germline ends. This CDR3 is 14 amino acids long. The germline CDR1 and CDR2 sequences are KGHSH and LQKENI. The CDR3 DNA follows: TGTGCCAGCTCACCAATCGTCCCATCCTACGAGCAGTACTTC. This codes for CASSPIVPSYEQYF.

This clonotype has a handful of counts. The chain couples TRBV25-1 to TRBJ1-1; no clear D gene. CDR3 length: 15 amino acids. Trimming removed 1 base from V and 1 base from J, with 10 bases in between. Germline lookup yields CDR1 MGHDK and CDR2 SYGVNS. The CDR3 here is CASSEFGFGNTEAFF. The CDR3, as DNA: TGTGCCAGCAGTGAATTCGGTTTCGGGAACACTGAAGCTTTCTTT.

This clonotype was counted ten times or more. The genes are TRBV4-3 and TRBJ2-1; possibly TRBD1 for D (5 bases). The V end lost 2 bases, the J end lost 4 bases, and 12 bases lay between the germline ends. This CDR3 spans 15 amino acids. CDR1 and CDR2 (germline): LGHNA, YSLEER. CDR3 in DNA: TGCGCCAGCAGCCAAAGGGGAATTGGTTACAATGAGCAGTTCTTC. Translated, it gives CASSQRGIGYNEQFF.

This clonotype occurred a few times. The chain carries TRBV27 and TRBJ1-1; 9 bases align to TRBD1. Trimming took 3 bases from V and 4 from J; bases not matched to a gene: 6. The V gene's germline CDR1 is MNHEY and CDR2 SMNVEV (reference sequence). The CDR3 is made up of 15 amino acids. CDR3 nucleotide sequence: TGTGCCAGCAGTTTGTCGGGACAGGGAAGCACTGAAGCTTTCTTT. It is translated as CASSLSGQGSTEAFF.

V is TRBV28 and J is TRBJ2-7; D remains unclear. Germline V gene sequence: CDR1 MDHEN, CDR2 SYDVKM. The CDR3 loop spans 14 amino acids. V gave up 2 bases and J gave up 6 bases, with 14 bases separating them. The CDR3 DNA reads as TGTGCCAGCAGTTTACTTTTCAGGCTCCCCGAGCAGTACTTC. It yields the protein CASSLLFRLPEQYF.

This clonotype has more than one count but fewer than ten. The chain couples TRBV2 to TRBJ2-1; D unresolved. This CDR3 has 12 residues. Germline V gene lookup returns CDR1 SNHLY and CDR2 FYNNEI. Trimming shortened V by 8 bases and J by 3 bases, and 8 bases separated the two germline ends. The CDR3 region has the DNA TGTGCCAGCCCTAGGAACTACAATGAGCAGTTCTTC. This gives the protein CASPRNYNEQFF.

Ten or more counts support this clonotype. The gene calls are TRBV7-3 and TRBJ2-1; D assignment may be TRBD1 or TRBD2 (5 bases each). Germline V lookup: CDR1 SGHTA, CDR2 FQGTGA. The ends were cut back, 5 bases at V and 8 bases at J, with 19 bases in the middle. This CDR3 spans 15 amino acids. The CDR3 sequence: CASSPLGGRIDEQFF. The CDR3 nucleotides read TGTGCCAGCAGCCCCCTTGGGGGAAGGATCGATGAGCAGTTCTTC.

In its sample, this clonotype was seen many times. CDR3 bases: TGTGCCAGCAGTTTCAGGGGAGGAGGGACAGATACGCAGTATTTT. Translation gives CASSFRGGGTDTQYF. This sequence joins TRBV6-2 or TRBV6-3 and TRBJ2-3; either TRBD1 or TRBD2 may supply D (6 bases each). CDR1 is MNHEY, CDR2 SVGEGT, per germline. Trimming pared 4 bases from V and 3 bases from J, leaving 14 bases between. The CDR3 consists of 15 residues.

The chain uses TRBV10-3 and TRBJ2-1, with 10 bases aligning to TRBD2. After removal of 10 bases from V and 7 bases from J, the junction contained 13 bases not matched to a gene. The CDR3 runs 15 residues. CDR1 is ENHRY and CDR2 is SYGVKD in the germline V gene. The CDR3 DNA follows: TGTGCCAGTCTTGAGGGAGATAGCGGGAGGAATGAGCAGTTCTTC. Its protein product is CASLEGDSGRNEQFF.